This note documents a single T cell receptor beta chain sequence. Measured with immunoSEQ multiplex PCR; TCRdb has only the in-frame clones, and not every one. This table has roughly 50,000 clones, under 90% appearing once. These data originate in a study of blood T cell repertoires in COVID-19. About the research overall: Spain, Italy and the United States supplied samples that represented acute and convalescent COVID-19. PBMCs, B-cell-depleted T cells, or T cells were the source of the cDNA or gDNA that made up the material.

V was clipped by 2 bases and J by 1 base, with 12 bases between them. This CDR3 has 16 amino acids. Germline CDR1 MGHRA, CDR2 YSYEKL. The V and J genes are TRBV4-1 and TRBJ2-1; the D is unclear. Sequencing was carried out using peripheral blood. This receptor was obtained from a human donor in a cohort sampled during active COVID-19. The CDR3 sequence: CASSQLDLLSYNEQFF. CDR3 nucleotide sequence: TGCGCCAGCAGCCAACTAGACTTGCTATCCTACAATGAGCAGTTCTTC.